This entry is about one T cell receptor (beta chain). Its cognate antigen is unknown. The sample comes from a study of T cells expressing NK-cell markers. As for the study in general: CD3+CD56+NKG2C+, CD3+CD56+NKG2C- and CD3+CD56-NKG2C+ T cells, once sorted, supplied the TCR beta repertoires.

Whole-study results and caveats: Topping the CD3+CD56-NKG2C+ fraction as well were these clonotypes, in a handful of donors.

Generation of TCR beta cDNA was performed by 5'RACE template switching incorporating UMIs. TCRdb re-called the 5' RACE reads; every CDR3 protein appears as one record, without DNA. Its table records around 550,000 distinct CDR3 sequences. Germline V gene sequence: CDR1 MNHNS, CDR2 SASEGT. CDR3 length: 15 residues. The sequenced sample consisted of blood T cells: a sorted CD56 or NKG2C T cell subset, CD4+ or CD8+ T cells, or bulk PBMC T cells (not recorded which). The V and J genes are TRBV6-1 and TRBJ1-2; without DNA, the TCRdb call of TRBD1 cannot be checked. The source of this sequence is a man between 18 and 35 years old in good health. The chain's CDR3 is CASSQRQRRRDGYTF.